A selection of T cell receptor beta chains follows, all from one sample in a study of T cell repertoires in cytomegalovirus infection. These receptors' antigens are unknown. TCRdb re-derived calls from the reads in MiXCR, one entry per CDR3 protein. The top ten clones hold about 46% of a sample with about 570,000 distinct CDR3 sequences, almost 40% of them seen once. The material sequenced was cultured PBMCs, taken from culture after CMV antigen stimulation. The receptors stem from a human donor in good health (CMV status not recorded). Some clones in this sample may be carry-over from other donors' samples. CDR3s include the opening cysteine and the closing phenylalanine or tryptophan. The order of the fields is CDR3 length, clone size, V gene, J gene, D gene, CDR3 DNA, CDR3 protein. D genes are given only for firm matches. Only some rows state a clone size, as once, few, many or a class for expanded clones.

length: 14
size: few
V: TRBV7-9
J: TRBJ2-5
D: TRBD1
DNA: TGTGCCAGCAGCTACTACGACAGGGAAGAGACCCAGTACTTC
CDR3: CASSYYDREETQYF

length: 17
size: few
V: TRBV5-3
J: TRBJ2-3
D: TRBD2
DNA: TGTGCCAGCAGCGGGGGAGGGGCGGGAACTAGCACAGATACGCAGTATTTT
CDR3: CASSGGGAGTSTDTQYF

length: 13
size: NA
V: TRBV7-2
J: TRBJ1-5
D: NA
DNA: TGTGCCAGCAGCTTTTCGGTGGATCAGCCCCAGCATTTT
CDR3: CASSFSVDQPQHF

length: 11
size: few
V: TRBV7-8
J: TRBJ2-7
D: NA
DNA: TGTGCCAGCAGCACACGGGACGAGCAGTACTTC
CDR3: CASSTRDEQYF

length: 13
size: NA
V: TRBV7-4
J: TRBJ1-1
D: NA
DNA: TGTGCCAGCAGCTTACCGGGAAACACTGAAGCTTTCTTT
CDR3: CASSLPGNTEAFF

length: 15
size: NA
V: TRBV7-9
J: TRBJ2-2
D: TRBD2
DNA: TGTGCCAGCAGCGCTAGCGGGAGCGGGTACGGGGAGCTGTTTTTT
CDR3: CASSASGSGYGELFF

length: 14
size: NA
V: TRBV9
J: TRBJ2-3
D: NA
DNA: TGTGCCAGCAGCGTAGACAGTAGCACAGATACGCAGTATTTT
CDR3: CASSVDSSTDTQYF

length: 15
size: NA
V: TRBV7-6
J: TRBJ1-1
D: TRBD1
DNA: TGTGCCAGCAGCTTATTGGGGACAGGGGGCGCGAAAGCTTTCTTT
CDR3: CASSLLGTGGAKAFF

length: 15
size: few
V: TRBV7-2
J: TRBJ2-1
D: NA
DNA: TGTGCCAGCAGCCCCCAGGTAGCCTCCTACAATGAGCAGTTCTTC
CDR3: CASSPQVASYNEQFF

length: 14
size: many
V: TRBV7-2
J: TRBJ2-3
D: TRBD2
DNA: TGTGCCAGCAGTCCCGGGGGGAGCACAGATACGCAGTATTTT
CDR3: CASSPGGSTDTQYF

length: 16
size: few
V: TRBV5-4
J: TRBJ2-3
D: TRBD2
DNA: TGTGCCAGCAGCCAACACGGGGAGGGCTACACAGATACGCAGTATTTT
CDR3: CASSQHGEGYTDTQYF

length: 16
size: once
V: TRBV7-4
J: TRBJ1-6
D: TRBD1
DNA: TGTGCCAGCAGCTTACAGGGGGCATCCTATAATTCACCCCTCCACTTT
CDR3: CASSLQGASYNSPLHF

length: 16
size: NA
V: TRBV28
J: TRBJ1-4
D: NA
DNA: TGTGCCAGCAGTTTATATTTAGGGCAGGTAAACGAAAAACTGTTTTTT
CDR3: CASSLYLGQVNEKLFF

length: 16
size: few
V: TRBV4-2
J: TRBJ2-1
D: NA
DNA: TGTGCCAGCAGCCATGGGGACGGGGACTCCTACAATGAGCAGTTCTTC
CDR3: CASSHGDGDSYNEQFF

length: 14
size: NA
V: TRBV7-9
J: TRBJ2-2
D: NA
DNA: TGTGCCAGCAGCTTAGGAGGGCTCACCAGGGAGCTGTTTTTT
CDR3: CASSLGGLTRELFF

length: 14
size: many
V: TRBV7-2
J: TRBJ2-3
D: TRBD2
DNA: TGTGCCAGCAGCTTAGTGGCGGGGGGAGATACGCAGTATTTT
CDR3: CASSLVAGGDTQYF

length: 13
size: NA
V: TRBV7-9
J: TRBJ1-4
D: NA
DNA: TGTGCCAGCAAGGAGGCAACTAATGAAAAACTGTTTTTT
CDR3: CASKEATNEKLFF

length: 14
size: NA
V: TRBV11-2
J: TRBJ2-7
D: TRBD2
DNA: TGTGCCAGCAGCAGCACTAGCGGGGGCCTTGAGCAGTACTTC
CDR3: CASSSTSGGLEQYF

length: 14
size: NA
V: TRBV2
J: TRBJ2-3
D: NA
DNA: TGTGCCAGCAGTGTCAGGTCTAGCGCAGATACGCAGTATTTT
CDR3: CASSVRSSADTQYF

length: 15
size: NA
V: TRBV6-2/TRBV6-3
J: TRBJ2-7
D: TRBD2
DNA: TGTGCCAGCAGTTTCAAACTAGCGTATACCTACGAGCAGTACTTC
CDR3: CASSFKLAYTYEQYF

length: 13
size: NA
V: TRBV7-2
J: TRBJ1-1
D: NA
DNA: TGTGCCAGCAGCTTGGTGGGGTGGACTGAAGCTTTCTTT
CDR3: CASSLVGWTEAFF

length: 13
size: NA
V: TRBV6-1
J: TRBJ2-7
D: NA
DNA: TGTGCCGGTGGTAAAGTGTCCGGGGGGCATCTCTACTTC
CDR3: CAGGKVSGGHLYF

length: 13
size: few
V: TRBV7-2
J: TRBJ2-3
D: NA
DNA: TGTGCCAGCAGCCAAGGGAGCGGAGATACGCAGTATTTT
CDR3: CASSQGSGDTQYF

length: 15
size: NA
V: TRBV20-1
J: TRBJ2-1
D: NA
DNA: TGCAGTGCTAGGGAAACCGGGACTGCCGCCAATGAGCAGTTCTTC
CDR3: CSARETGTAANEQFF

length: 12
size: few
V: TRBV7-8
J: TRBJ1-2
D: TRBD1
DNA: TGTGCCACACGAGACAGGGGAGATGGCTACACCTTC
CDR3: CATRDRGDGYTF

length: 12
size: few
V: TRBV10-3
J: TRBJ2-1
D: NA
DNA: TGTGCCATCAGTGAAAGGGGCAATGAGCAGTTCTTC
CDR3: CAISERGNEQFF

length: 15
size: few
V: TRBV5-1
J: TRBJ2-2
D: NA
DNA: TGCGCCAGCAGCTTGGCCAGCACGAACACCGGGGAGCTGTTTTTT
CDR3: CASSLASTNTGELFF

length: 13
size: few
V: TRBV11-3
J: TRBJ2-2
D: NA
DNA: TGTGCCAGCAGCTTTGGTATGGGCGGGGAGCTGTTTTTT
CDR3: CASSFGMGGELFF

length: 16
size: NA
V: TRBV7-4
J: TRBJ2-3
D: NA
DNA: TGTGCCAGCAGCTTCCGAAGGGGCGCCGGCACAGATACGCAGTATTTT
CDR3: CASSFRRGAGTDTQYF

length: 14
size: NA
V: TRBV11-3
J: TRBJ1-4
D: NA
DNA: TGTGCCAGCAGCCCGGACGTATGGCGCGAAAAACTGTTTTTT
CDR3: CASSPDVWREKLFF

length: 15
size: NA
V: TRBV27
J: TRBJ2-1
D: TRBD2
DNA: TGTGCCAGCAGTCCGTCTAGCGGGTGGAACAATGAGCAGTTCTTC
CDR3: CASSPSSGWNNEQFF

length: 13
size: few
V: TRBV19
J: TRBJ1-6
D: NA
DNA: TGTGCCAGTACCTTTGGTGCTAATTCACCCCTCCACTTT
CDR3: CASTFGANSPLHF

length: 14
size: few
V: TRBV12-3/TRBV12-4
J: TRBJ2-1
D: NA
DNA: TGTGCCAGCAGTCGCTCCGGAGGGGCGGAGACAGTTTTCTTC
CDR3: CASSRSGGAETVFF

length: 15
size: few
V: TRBV7-2
J: TRBJ2-5
D: TRBD2
DNA: TGTGCCAGCTGCCAGGAAGCGGGGCCCCCGGGGACCCAGTACTTC
CDR3: CASCQEAGPPGTQYF

length: 17
size: few
V: TRBV12-3/TRBV12-4
J: TRBJ2-2
D: NA
DNA: TGTGCCAGCAGTTCAGGAGGGCGACAGGCGAACACCGGGGAGCTGTTTTTT
CDR3: CASSSGGRQANTGELFF

length: 17
size: NA
V: TRBV10-2
J: TRBJ2-7
D: NA
DNA: TGCGCCAGCAGTGTGGACCGCACCCCAAATCCTACCTACGAGCAGTACTTC
CDR3: CASSVDRTPNPTYEQYF

length: 17
size: few
V: TRBV11-2
J: TRBJ2-5
D: TRBD2
DNA: TGTGCCAGCAGCCTCCACCGGATAGCGGGAGGGCCAGAGACCCAGTACTTC
CDR3: CASSLHRIAGGPETQYF

length: 14
size: NA
V: TRBV7-2
J: TRBJ1-5
D: NA
DNA: TGTGCCAGCAGGGGGTTAGATAGCAATCAGCCCCAGCATTTT
CDR3: CASRGLDSNQPQHF

length: 15
size: few
V: TRBV7-8
J: TRBJ1-4
D: TRBD1
DNA: TGTGCCAGCAGCTTACGACAGGGGAGAGGGGAAAAACTGTTTTTT
CDR3: CASSLRQGRGEKLFF

length: 14
size: NA
V: TRBV20-1
J: TRBJ2-5
D: NA
DNA: TGCAGTGCTAGACCCGGGACGACCCTAGAGACCCAGTACTTC
CDR3: CSARPGTTLETQYF

length: 15
size: NA
V: TRBV7-6
J: TRBJ2-1
D: NA
DNA: TGTGCCAGCAGCTTTAGGGGGGGGGCCTTAAATGAGCAGTTCTTC
CDR3: CASSFRGGALNEQFF

length: 14
size: NA
V: TRBV10-2
J: TRBJ1-2
D: NA
DNA: TGCGCCAGCAGTGAGTCTCCAGGAAACTATGGCTACACCTTC
CDR3: CASSESPGNYGYTF

length: 15
size: NA
V: TRBV27
J: TRBJ2-7
D: NA
DNA: TGTGCCAGCAGTTTATCAGGCGGGACCGCCTACGAGCAGTACTTC
CDR3: CASSLSGGTAYEQYF

length: 14
size: few
V: TRBV7-2
J: TRBJ1-1
D: NA
DNA: TGTGCCAGCATCTCCGGTGGGAAGAACACTGAAGCTTTCTTT
CDR3: CASISGGKNTEAFF

length: 14
size: once
V: TRBV10-1
J: TRBJ2-3
D: NA
DNA: TGCGCCAGCAGTGAGTCCTGGGGCACAGATACGCAGTATTTT
CDR3: CASSESWGTDTQYF

length: 14
size: many
V: TRBV7-2
J: TRBJ2-3
D: NA
DNA: TGTGCCAGCAGCTTTTGGGGTGTGACAGATACGCAGTATTTT
CDR3: CASSFWGVTDTQYF

length: 14
size: few
V: TRBV6-5
J: TRBJ2-5
D: NA
DNA: TGTGCCACCAAACGCCGGGCCCTACAAGAGACCCAGTACTTC
CDR3: CATKRRALQETQYF

length: 13
size: NA
V: TRBV20-1
J: TRBJ2-5
D: NA
DNA: TGCAGTCCCACGGACATTCGGCAAGAGACCCAGTACTTC
CDR3: CSPTDIRQETQYF

length: 15
size: NA
V: TRBV7-2
J: TRBJ1-2
D: NA
DNA: TGTGCCAGCAGCTTAGAGGCGCAGGGGATGGATGGCTACACCTTC
CDR3: CASSLEAQGMDGYTF

length: 16
size: NA
V: TRBV12-3/TRBV12-4
J: TRBJ2-5
D: NA
DNA: TGTGCCAGCAGCCTGGAGGTCGGGAGTCGGCAAGAGACCCAGTACTTC
CDR3: CASSLEVGSRQETQYF

length: 12
size: NA
V: TRBV3-1
J: TRBJ2-1
D: NA
DNA: TGTGCCAGCAGCCAAGCTGTACATGAGCAGTTCTTC
CDR3: CASSQAVHEQFF

length: 15
size: NA
V: TRBV4-3
J: TRBJ1-1
D: NA
DNA: TGCGCCAGCAGCACCGATTTGGTATTGAACACTGAAGCTTTCTTT
CDR3: CASSTDLVLNTEAFF

length: 15
size: few
V: TRBV7-2
J: TRBJ2-3
D: TRBD2
DNA: TGTGCCAGCAGCTTAGCGGCGGGAGCCCCTGATACGCAGTATTTT
CDR3: CASSLAAGAPDTQYF

length: 12
size: NA
V: TRBV7-2
J: TRBJ2-3
D: NA
DNA: TGTGCCAGCAGCCCTGTAAGGGATACGCAGTATTTT
CDR3: CASSPVRDTQYF

length: 13
size: NA
V: TRBV7-9
J: TRBJ2-7
D: TRBD1
DNA: TGTGCCAGCAAAGCCGGGACAGGCTACGAGCAGTACTTC
CDR3: CASKAGTGYEQYF